This T cell receptor beta chain stems from a study of blood T cell repertoires in COVID-19. Sequenced by immunoSEQ multiplex PCR; TCRdb stores in-frame clones only, minus some. The profile shows over 95,000 clones, roughly 84% of them singletons. This CDR3 contains 17 residues. V gave up 5 bases and J gave up 5 bases, with 21 bases separating them. Germline assignment: CDR1 SGHTA and CDR2 FQGNSA. Sequenced sample: peripheral blood. The gene calls are TRBV7-2 and TRBJ2-2; D is possibly TRBD2 (6 bases). This receptor was identified in a woman in her 70s who had recovered from COVID-19. CDR3 bases: TGTGCCAGCAGCCCAGTGTGGGGGGTGGGTCAGACCGGGGAGCTGTTTTTT. Residues: CASSPVWGVGQTGELFF.